This T cell receptor beta chain was sequenced for a study of shared clonotypes between healthy human individuals. Healthy and HIV-negative, the adult donors had no recent acute infections or vaccinations. CD8 memory combined CD45RO+ cells with CCR7-negative CD45RA+ TemRA cells. Deep level was the assay's run setting. TCRdb's copy holds only in-frame clones and misses some; the assay was immunoSEQ multiplex PCR. The data show about 110,000 clones, approximately 70% seen once. In this sample, this clone turned up many times. The J segment lost 3 bases and the V segment lost 2 bases, leaving 5 bases of the junction unmatched. The CDR3 consists of 15 residues. From germline, CDR1 is MGHRA and CDR2 YSYEKL.

The gene calls are TRBV4-1 and TRBJ2-7; 9 bases match TRBD1. This clonotype originated in a woman aged 25 to 45 in good health. Input material: memory CD8+ T cells sorted from blood. Documented subset: CD45RO+ cells pooled with CCR7-negative TemRA cells. CDR3 sequence: CASSQQGTGNYEQYF. For the CDR3, the DNA is TGCGCCAGCAGCCAACAAGGGACAGGGAACTACGAGCAGTACTTC.